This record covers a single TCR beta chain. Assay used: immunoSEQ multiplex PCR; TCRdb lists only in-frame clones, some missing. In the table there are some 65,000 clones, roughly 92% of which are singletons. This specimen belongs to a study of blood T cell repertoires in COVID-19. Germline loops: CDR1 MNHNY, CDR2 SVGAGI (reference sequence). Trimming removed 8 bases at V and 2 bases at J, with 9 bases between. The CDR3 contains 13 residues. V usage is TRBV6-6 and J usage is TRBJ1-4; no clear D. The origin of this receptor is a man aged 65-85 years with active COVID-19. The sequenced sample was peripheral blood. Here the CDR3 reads CASVAGTNEKLFF. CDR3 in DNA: TGTGCCAGCGTTGCCGGTACTAATGAAAAACTGTTTTTT.